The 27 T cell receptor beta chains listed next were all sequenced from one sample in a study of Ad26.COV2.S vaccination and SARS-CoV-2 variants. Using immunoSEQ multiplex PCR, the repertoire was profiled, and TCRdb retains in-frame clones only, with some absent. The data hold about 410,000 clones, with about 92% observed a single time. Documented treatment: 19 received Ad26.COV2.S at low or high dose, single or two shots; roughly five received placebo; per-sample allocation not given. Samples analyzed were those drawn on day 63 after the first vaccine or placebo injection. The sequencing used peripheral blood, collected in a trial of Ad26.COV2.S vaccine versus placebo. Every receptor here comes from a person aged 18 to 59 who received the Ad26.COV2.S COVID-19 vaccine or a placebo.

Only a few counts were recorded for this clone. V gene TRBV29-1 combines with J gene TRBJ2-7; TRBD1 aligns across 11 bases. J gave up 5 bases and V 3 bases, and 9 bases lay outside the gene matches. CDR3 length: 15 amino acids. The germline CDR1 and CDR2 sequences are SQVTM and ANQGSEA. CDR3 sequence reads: CSVESPGQGANEQYF. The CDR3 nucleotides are TGCAGCGTTGAGAGCCCCGGACAGGGGGCCAACGAGCAGTACTTC.

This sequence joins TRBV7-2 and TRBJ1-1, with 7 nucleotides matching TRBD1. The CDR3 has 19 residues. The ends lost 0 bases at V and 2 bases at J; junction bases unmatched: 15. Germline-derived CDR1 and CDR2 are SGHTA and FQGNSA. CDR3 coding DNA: TGTGCCAGCAGCTTAGCTCCACAACAGGGGCTTCGGCTTAACACTGAAGCTTTCTTT. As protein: CASSLAPQQGLRLNTEAFF.

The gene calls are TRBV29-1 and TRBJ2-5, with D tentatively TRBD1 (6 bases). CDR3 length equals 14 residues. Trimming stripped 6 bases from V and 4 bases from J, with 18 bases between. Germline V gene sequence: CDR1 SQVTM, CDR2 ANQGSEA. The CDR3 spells CSVVPTGLGETQYF. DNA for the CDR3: TGCAGCGTGGTCCCGACAGGCTTGGGAGAGACCCAGTACTTC. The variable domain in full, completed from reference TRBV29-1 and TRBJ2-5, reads SAVISQKPSRDICQRGTSLTIQCQVDSQVTMMFWYRQQPGQSLTLIATANQGSEATYESGFVIDKFPISRPNLTFSTLTVSNMSPEDSSIYLCSVVPTGLGETQYFGPGTRLLVL.

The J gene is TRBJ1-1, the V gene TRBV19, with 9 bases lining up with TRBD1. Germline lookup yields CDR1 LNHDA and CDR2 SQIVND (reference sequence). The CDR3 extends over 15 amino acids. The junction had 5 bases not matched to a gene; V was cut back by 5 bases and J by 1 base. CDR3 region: CASSPWDRENTEAFF. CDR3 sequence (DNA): TGTGCCAGTAGTCCGTGGGACAGGGAGAACACTGAAGCTTTCTTT.

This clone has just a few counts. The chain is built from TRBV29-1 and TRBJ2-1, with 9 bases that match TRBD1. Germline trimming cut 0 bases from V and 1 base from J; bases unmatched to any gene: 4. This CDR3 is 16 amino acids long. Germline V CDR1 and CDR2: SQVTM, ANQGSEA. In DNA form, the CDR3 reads TGCAGCGTTGAAGATCCAGGGACAGGGTCCTACAATGAGCAGTTCTTC. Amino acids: CSVEDPGTGSYNEQFF.

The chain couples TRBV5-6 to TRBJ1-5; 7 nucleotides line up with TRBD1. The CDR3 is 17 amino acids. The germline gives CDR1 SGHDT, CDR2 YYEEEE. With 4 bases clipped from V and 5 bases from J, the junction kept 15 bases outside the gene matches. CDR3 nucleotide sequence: TGTGCCAGCAGCATCAGGGGGAAGCCGACACTTTATCAGCCCCAGCATTTT. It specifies CASSIRGKPTLYQPQHF.

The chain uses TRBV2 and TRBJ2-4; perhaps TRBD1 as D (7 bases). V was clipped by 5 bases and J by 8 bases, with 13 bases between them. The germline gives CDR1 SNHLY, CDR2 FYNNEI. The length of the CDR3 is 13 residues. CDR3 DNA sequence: TGTGCCAGCAGTCCAGGGGGGCAATACATTCAGTACTTC. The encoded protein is CASSPGGQYIQYF.

CDR3 bases: TGTGCCAGCCAGACTAGCGGGGGGGCCTACAATGAGCAGTTCTTC. Translated, it gives CASQTSGGAYNEQFF. The rearrangement uses TRBV6-5 and TRBJ2-1; TRBD2 aligns across 14 bases. Germline CDR1 and CDR2: MNHEY and SVGAGI. The J segment lost 2 bases and the V segment lost 8 bases, leaving 2 bases of the junction unmatched. There are 15 residues in the CDR3.

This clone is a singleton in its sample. DNA of the CDR3: TGTGCTAGTGGTTTGATTGGCCCCTCAGCTGCTGGGGCCAACGTCCTGACTTTC. Translation: CASGLIGPSAAGANVLTF. J is TRBJ2-6 and V is TRBV12-5; no reliable D call. CDR3 length equals 18 residues. The V gene's germline CDR1 is LGHNT and CDR2 FRNRAP. Deletions cut 2 bases from V and 2 bases from J, with 16 bases between.

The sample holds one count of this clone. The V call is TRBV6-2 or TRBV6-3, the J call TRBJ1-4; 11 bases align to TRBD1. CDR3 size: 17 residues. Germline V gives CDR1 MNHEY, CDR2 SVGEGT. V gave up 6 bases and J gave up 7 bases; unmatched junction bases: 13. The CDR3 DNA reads TGTGCCAGCAGCCCCAAGGACAGGGGGCAGGTGGGTGAAAAACTGTTTTTT. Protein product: CASSPKDRGQVGEKLFF.

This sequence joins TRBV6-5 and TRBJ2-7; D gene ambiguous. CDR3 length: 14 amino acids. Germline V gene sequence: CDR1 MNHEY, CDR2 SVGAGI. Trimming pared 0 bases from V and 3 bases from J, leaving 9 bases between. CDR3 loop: CASSYSSHYYEQYF. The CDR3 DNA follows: TGTGCCAGCAGTTACTCGTCCCATTACTACGAGCAGTACTTC.

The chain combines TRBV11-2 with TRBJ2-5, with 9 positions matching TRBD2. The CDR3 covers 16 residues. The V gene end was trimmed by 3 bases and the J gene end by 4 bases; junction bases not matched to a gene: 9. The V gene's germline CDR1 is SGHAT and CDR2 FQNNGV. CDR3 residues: CASSFAGGGAPETQYF. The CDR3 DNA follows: TGTGCCAGCAGCTTCGCGGGCGGGGGGGCCCCAGAGACCCAGTACTTC.

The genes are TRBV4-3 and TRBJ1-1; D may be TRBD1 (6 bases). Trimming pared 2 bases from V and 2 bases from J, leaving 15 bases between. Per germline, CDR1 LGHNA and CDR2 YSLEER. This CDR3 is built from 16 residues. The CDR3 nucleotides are TGCGCCAGCAGCCAACGGCCAGGGGCAGGAAACACTGAAGCTTTCTTT. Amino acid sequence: CASSQRPGAGNTEAFF.

This chain's CDR3 is CASSGRGYPYNEQFF. The DNA of the CDR3 is TGCGCCAGCAGTGGTCGGGGTTACCCCTACAATGAGCAGTTCTTC. The chain carries TRBV10-1 and TRBJ2-1, with D possibly TRBD2 on 5 matching bases. Between the trimmed V and J ends, which lost 4 bases and 2 bases, there was a span of 12 bases. The CDR3 is 15 amino acids. Germline-derived CDR1 and CDR2 are WNHNN and SYGVQD (reference sequence).

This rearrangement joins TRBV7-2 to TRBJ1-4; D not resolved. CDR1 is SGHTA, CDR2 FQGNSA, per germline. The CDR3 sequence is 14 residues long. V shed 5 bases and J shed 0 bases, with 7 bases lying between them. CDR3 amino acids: CASSRGATNEKLFF. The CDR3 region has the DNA TGTGCCAGCAGCCGGGGTGCAACTAATGAAAAACTGTTTTTT.

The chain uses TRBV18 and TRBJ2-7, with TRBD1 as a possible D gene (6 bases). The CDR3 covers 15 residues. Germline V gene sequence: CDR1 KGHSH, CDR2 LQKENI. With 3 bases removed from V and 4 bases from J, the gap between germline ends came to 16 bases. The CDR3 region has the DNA TGTGCCAGCTCACCCGGCCAAACAGGGTTGTACGAGCAGTACTTC. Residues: CASSPGQTGLYEQYF.

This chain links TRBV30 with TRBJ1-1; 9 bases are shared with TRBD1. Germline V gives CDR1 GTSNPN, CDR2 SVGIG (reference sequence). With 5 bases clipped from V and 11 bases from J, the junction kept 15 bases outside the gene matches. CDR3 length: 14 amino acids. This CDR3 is CAWRTGGEASQAFF. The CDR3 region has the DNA TGTGCCTGGCGTACAGGGGGCGAAGCCAGTCAGGCTTTCTTT.

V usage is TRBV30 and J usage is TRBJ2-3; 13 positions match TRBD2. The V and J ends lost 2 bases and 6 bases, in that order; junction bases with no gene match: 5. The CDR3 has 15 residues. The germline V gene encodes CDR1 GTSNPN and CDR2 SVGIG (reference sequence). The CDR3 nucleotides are TGTGCCTGGAGTAGTGGACTAGCGGGGGAGGATACGCAGTATTTT. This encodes CAWSSGLAGEDTQYF.

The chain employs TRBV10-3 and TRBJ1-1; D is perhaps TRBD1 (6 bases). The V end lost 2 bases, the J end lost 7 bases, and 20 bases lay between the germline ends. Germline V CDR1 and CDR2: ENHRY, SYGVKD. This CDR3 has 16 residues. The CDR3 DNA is TGTGCCATCAGTGAGCCCTTTTTTCACAGGGCCGGTGAAGCTTTCTTT. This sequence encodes CAISEPFFHRAGEAFF.

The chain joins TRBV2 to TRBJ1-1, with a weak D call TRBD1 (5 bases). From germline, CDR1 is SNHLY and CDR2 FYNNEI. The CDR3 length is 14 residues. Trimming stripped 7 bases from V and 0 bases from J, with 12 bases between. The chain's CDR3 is CASTRSGLNTEAFF. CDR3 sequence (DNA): TGTGCCAGCACCAGGTCGGGGCTGAACACTGAAGCTTTCTTT. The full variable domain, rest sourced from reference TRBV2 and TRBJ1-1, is EPEVTQTPSHQVTQMGQEVILRCVPISNHLYFYWYRQILGQKVEFLVSFYNNEISEKSEIFDDQFSVERPDGSNFTLKIRSTKLEDSAMYFCASTRSGLNTEAFFGQGTRLTVV.

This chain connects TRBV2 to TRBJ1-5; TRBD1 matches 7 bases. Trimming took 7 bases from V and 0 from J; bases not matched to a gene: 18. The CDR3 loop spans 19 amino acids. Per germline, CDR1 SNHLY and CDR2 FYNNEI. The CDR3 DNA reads TGTGCCAGCACCTTCGCCGTGACAGGGAACAAATATAGCAATCAGCCCCAGCATTTT. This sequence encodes CASTFAVTGNKYSNQPQHF.

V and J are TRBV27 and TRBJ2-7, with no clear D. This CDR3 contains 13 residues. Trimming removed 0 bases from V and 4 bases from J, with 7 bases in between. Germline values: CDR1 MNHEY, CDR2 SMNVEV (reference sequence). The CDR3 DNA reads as TGTGCCAGCAGTTTATCGCCCCTATACGAGCAGTACTTC. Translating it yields CASSLSPLYEQYF.

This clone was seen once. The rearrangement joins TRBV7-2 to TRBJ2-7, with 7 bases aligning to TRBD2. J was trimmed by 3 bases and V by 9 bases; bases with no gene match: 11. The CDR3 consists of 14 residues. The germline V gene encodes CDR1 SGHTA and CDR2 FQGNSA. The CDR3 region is CASTPGLSYYEQYF. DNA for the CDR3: TGTGCCAGTACCCCGGGACTAAGCTACTACGAGCAGTACTTC.

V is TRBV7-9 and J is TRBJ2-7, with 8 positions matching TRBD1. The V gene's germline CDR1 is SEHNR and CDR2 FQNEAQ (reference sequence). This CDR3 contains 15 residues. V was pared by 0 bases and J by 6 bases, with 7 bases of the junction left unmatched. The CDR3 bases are TGTGCCAGCAGCTTAGCGCTGGACAGGGTGGTCGAGCAGTACTTC. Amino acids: CASSLALDRVVEQYF. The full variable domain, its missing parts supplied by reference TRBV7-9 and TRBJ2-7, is DTGVSQNPRHKITKRGQNVTFRCDPISEHNRLYWYRQTLGQGPEFLTYFQNEAQLEKSRLLSDRFSAERPKGSFSTLEIQRTEQGDSAMYLCASSLALDRVVEQYFGPGTRLTVT.

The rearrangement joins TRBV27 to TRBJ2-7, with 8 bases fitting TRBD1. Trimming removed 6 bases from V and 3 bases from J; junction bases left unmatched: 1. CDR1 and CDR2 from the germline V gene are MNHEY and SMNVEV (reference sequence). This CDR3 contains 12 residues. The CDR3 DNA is TGTGCCAGCAGGGGACAGGTCTACGAGCAGTACTTC. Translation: CASRGQVYEQYF.

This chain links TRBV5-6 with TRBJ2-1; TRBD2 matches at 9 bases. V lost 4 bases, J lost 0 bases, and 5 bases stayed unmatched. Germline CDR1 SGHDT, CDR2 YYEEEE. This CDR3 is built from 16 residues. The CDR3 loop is CASSVISGGSYNEQFF. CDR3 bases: TGTGCCAGCAGCGTAATTAGCGGGGGCTCCTACAATGAGCAGTTCTTC.

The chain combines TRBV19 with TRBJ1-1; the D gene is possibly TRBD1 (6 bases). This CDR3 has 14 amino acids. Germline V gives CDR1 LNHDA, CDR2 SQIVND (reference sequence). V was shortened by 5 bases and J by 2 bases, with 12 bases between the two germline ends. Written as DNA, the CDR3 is TGTGCCAGTAGTTTCTACAGGGATAACACTGAAGCTTTCTTT. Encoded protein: CASSFYRDNTEAFF. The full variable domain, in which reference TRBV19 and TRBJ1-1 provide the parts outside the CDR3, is DGGITQSPKYLFRKEGQNVTLSCEQNLNHDAMYWYRQDPGQGLRLIYYSQIVNDFQKGDIAEGYSVSREKKESFPLTVTSAQKNPTAFYLCASSFYRDNTEAFFGQGTRLTVV.